The clone carrying this TCR beta chain was seen a few times. Its antigen is still unknown. Built from TCR beta cDNA, the libraries had unique molecular identifiers in them. TCRdb re-called the PCR reads with MiXCR, one entry per CDR3 protein. The sample comprises about 400,000 distinct CDR3 sequences, around 37% of which are singletons, and 10% to 15% rests with the top ten. These data are taken from a study of post-analysis software for immune sequencing data. Background on the study: Relapsing-remitting, secondary progressive and progressive-relapsing forms of multiple sclerosis all featured among disease courses. Points from the study as a whole: Same-batch samples co-clustered strongly by F measure. Relative to controls, patients had a few TRBV segments at higher frequency, with TRBV5-6, TRBV5-1 and TRBV20-1 among these. Those with multiple sclerosis, the patient group, showed significantly lower normalized Chao1 diversity than controls.

This CDR3 has 13 residues. V was pared by 6 bases and J by 5 bases, with 5 bases of the junction left unmatched. The sample was blood. This TCR came from a girl aged 5 to 17 with multiple sclerosis. The chain recombines TRBV12-3 or TRBV12-4 with TRBJ2-7; TRBD1 matches at 9 bases. The DNA for the CDR3 is TGTGCCAGCAGCCCACAGGGGGCCCACGAGCAGTACTTC. Translated: CASSPQGAHEQYF.